The next 10 T cell receptor beta chains were all read from a single sample in a study of OX40 agonist ivuxolimab in advanced cancers. This table comes from immunoSEQ multiplex PCR, and its TCRdb copy is limited to in-frame clones, with some not included. In the table there are roughly 60,000 clones, 84% of which are singletons. The source was CD4+ or CD8+ T cells sorted from blood, collected in a trial of the OX40 agonist ivuxolimab. The source of these receptors is an adult with an advanced solid tumor such as melanoma, head and neck, liver or kidney cancer.

CDR3 sequence: CASSQDTNSPLHF. The CDR3 coding sequence is TGTGCCAGCAGCCAGGACACTAATTCACCCCTCCACTTT. This chain connects TRBV7-6 to TRBJ1-6, with D possibly being TRBD1 (5 bases). The CDR3 has 13 residues. Germline V CDR1 and CDR2: SGHVS, FNYEAQ. Trimming took off 5 bases at V and 6 bases at J, with 8 bases between the two ends.

The genes are TRBV19 and TRBJ1-4; TRBD1 aligns across 8 bases. The CDR3 runs to 16 residues. V trimming: 1 base; J trimming: 6 bases; junction bases outside the gene matches: 7. In germline, CDR1 is LNHDA, CDR2 SQIVND (reference sequence). CDR3 loop: CASSIGGGTGDEKLFF. In DNA form, the CDR3 reads TGTGCCAGTAGTATAGGAGGGGGGACAGGAGATGAAAAACTGTTTTTT.

The genes are TRBV28 and TRBJ2-1, with D tentatively TRBD2 (5 bases). Trimming pared 6 bases from V and 7 bases from J, leaving 19 bases between. The CDR3 is 15 amino acids. Germline V gives CDR1 MDHEN, CDR2 SYDVKM. In DNA, the CDR3 is TGTGCCAGCAGGTCCGTCGGTGCGGGCCTGAATGAGCAGTTCTTC. This gives the protein CASRSVGAGLNEQFF.

The table lists this clone with a count of one. The chain couples TRBV18 to TRBJ2-7; tentative D call: TRBD2 (6 bases). CDR1 is KGHSH, CDR2 LQKENI, per germline. The CDR3 spans 18 residues. Trimming left V 3 bases short and J 5 bases short, with 26 bases between. The CDR3 reads CASSPWDWPGLLGNEQYF. The CDR3 bases are TGTGCCAGCTCACCTTGGGACTGGCCGGGACTCCTGGGCAACGAGCAGTACTTC.

This chain uses TRBV7-2 with TRBJ2-5; 8 bases match TRBD2. From germline, CDR1 is SGHTA and CDR2 FQGNSA. This CDR3 region has 14 residues. After removal of 7 bases from V and 4 bases from J, the junction contained 8 bases not matched to a gene. Here the CDR3 DNA reads TGTGCCAGCACACGGGGGGGGCTTGGAGAGACCCAGTACTTC. Its protein is CASTRGGLGETQYF.

This clone was picked up a small number of times. The gene calls are TRBV7-6 and TRBJ2-7, with D possibly TRBD2 on 5 matching bases. Germline lookup yields CDR1 SGHVS and CDR2 FNYEAQ. The CDR3 totals 14 residues. V dropped 1 base and J dropped 1 base, with 8 bases sitting between them. The DNA of the CDR3 is TGTGCCAGCAGCTTAGATCCGGGGTCCTACGAGCAGTACTTC. This translates into CASSLDPGSYEQYF.

V usage is TRBV27 and J usage is TRBJ1-6, with TRBD1 matching over 7 bases. CDR3 length: 15 amino acids. With V trimmed by 6 bases and J by 10 bases, 12 bases remained unmatched. The germline V gene has CDR1 MNHEY and CDR2 SMNVEV (reference sequence). The CDR3 region is CASSYNDRDDSPLHF. CDR3 nucleotides: TGTGCCAGCAGCTATAACGACAGGGACGACTCACCCCTCCACTTT.

This sequence joins TRBV6-6 and TRBJ1-5, with TRBD1 as a possible D gene (6 bases). The CDR3 runs to 14 residues. Trimming took off 3 bases at V and 7 bases at J, with 13 bases between the two ends. Germline V gene lookup returns CDR1 MNHNY and CDR2 SVGAGI (reference sequence). The CDR3 here is CASSYGQTQQPQHF. The CDR3 DNA sequence: TGTGCCAGCAGTTATGGACAGACGCAGCAGCCCCAGCATTTT.

The rearrangement joins TRBV10-3 to TRBJ1-1; D unresolved. The germline V gene has CDR1 ENHRY and CDR2 SYGVKD. The CDR3 contains 12 residues. Trimming took off 6 bases at V and 7 bases at J, with 12 bases between the two ends. CDR3 sequence: CAISEDMLEAFF. The CDR3 bases are TGTGCCATCAGCGAAGACATGCTTGAAGCTTTCTTT.

V gene TRBV4-1 combines with J gene TRBJ1-1, with D hard to call. The ends were cut back, 4 bases at V and 3 bases at J, with 15 bases in the middle. This CDR3 is 15 amino acids long. In germline, CDR1 is MGHRA, CDR2 YSYEKL. The CDR3 protein is CASSRQFTGDTEAFF. The CDR3 DNA is TGCGCCAGCAGCCGACAATTTACCGGGGACACTGAAGCTTTCTTT.